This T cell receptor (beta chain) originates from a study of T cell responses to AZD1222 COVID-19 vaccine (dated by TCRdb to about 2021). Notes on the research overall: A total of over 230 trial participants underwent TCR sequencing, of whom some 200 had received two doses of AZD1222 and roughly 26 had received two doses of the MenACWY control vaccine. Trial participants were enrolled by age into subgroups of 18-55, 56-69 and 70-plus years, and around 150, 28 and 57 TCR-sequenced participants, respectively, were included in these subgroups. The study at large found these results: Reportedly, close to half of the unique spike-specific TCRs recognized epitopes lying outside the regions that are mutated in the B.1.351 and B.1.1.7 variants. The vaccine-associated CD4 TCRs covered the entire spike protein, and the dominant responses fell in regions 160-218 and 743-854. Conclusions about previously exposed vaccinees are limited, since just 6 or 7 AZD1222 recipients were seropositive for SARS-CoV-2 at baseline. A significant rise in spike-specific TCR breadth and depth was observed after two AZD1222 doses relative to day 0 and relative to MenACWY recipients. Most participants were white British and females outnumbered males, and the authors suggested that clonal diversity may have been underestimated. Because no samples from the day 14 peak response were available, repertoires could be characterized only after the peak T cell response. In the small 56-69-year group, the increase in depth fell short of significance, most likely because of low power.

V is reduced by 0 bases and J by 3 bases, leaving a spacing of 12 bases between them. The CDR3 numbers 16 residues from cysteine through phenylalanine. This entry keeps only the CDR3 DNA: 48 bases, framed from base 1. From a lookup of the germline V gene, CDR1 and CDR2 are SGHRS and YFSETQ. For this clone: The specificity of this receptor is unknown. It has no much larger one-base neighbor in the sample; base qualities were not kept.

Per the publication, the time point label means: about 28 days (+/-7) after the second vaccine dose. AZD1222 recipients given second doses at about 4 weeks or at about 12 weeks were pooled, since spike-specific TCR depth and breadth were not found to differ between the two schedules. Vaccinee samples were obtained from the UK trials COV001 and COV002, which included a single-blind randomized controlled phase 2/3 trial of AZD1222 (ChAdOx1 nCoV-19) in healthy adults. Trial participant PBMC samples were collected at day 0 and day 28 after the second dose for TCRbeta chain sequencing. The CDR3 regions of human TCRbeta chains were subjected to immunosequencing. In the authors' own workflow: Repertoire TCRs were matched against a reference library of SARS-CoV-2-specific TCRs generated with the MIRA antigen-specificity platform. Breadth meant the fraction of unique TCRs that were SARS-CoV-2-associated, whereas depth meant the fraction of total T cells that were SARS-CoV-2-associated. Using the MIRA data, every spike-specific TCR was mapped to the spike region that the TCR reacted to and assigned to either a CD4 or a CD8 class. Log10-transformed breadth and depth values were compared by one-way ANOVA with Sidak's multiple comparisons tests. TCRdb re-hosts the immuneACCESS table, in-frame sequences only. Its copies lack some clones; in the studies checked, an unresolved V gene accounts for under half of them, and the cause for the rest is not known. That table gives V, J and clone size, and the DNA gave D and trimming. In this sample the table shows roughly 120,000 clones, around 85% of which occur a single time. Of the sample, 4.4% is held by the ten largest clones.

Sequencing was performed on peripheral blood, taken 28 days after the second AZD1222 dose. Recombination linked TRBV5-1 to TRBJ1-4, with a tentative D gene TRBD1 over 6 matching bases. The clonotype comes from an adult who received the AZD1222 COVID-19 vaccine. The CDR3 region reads CASSLEGGKSNEKLFF. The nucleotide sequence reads TGCGCCAGCAGCTTGGAGGGGGGCAAGTCTAATGAAAAACTGTTTTTT.